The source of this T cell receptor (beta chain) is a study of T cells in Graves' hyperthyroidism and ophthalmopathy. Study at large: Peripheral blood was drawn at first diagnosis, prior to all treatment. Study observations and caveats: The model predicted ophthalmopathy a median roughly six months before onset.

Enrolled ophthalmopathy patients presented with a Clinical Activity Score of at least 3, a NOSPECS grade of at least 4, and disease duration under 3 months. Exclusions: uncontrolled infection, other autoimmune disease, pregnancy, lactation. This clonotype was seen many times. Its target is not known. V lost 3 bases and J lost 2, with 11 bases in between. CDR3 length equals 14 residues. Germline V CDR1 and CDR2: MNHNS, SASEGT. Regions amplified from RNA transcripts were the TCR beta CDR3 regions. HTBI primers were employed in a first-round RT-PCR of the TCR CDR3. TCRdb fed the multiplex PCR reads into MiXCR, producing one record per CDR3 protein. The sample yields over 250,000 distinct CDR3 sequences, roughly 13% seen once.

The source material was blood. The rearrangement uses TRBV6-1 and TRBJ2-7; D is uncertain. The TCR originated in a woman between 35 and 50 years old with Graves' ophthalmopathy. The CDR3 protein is CASSDLGYTYEQYF. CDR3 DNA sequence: TGTGCCAGCAGTGACCTAGGGTATACCTACGAGCAGTACTTC.